A single T cell receptor beta chain is shown here with its context. Its antigen remains unknown. Only in-frame clones appear in the TCRdb table, and some are missing; sequencing was by immunoSEQ multiplex PCR. The sample lists about 360,000 clones, over 70% occurring once. The CDR3 runs to 16 residues. Germline CDR1 SGHNT, CDR2 YENEEA. V shed 4 bases, J shed 4 bases, and the junction held 7 bases outside the gene matches. These data originate in a study of shared clonotypes between healthy human individuals. General study results and limits: Memory subsets generally showed lower estimated richness than naive subsets.

J is TRBJ2-2 and V is TRBV11-3; 9 nucleotides match TRBD1. The receptor's source is a man under 40 in good health. The sequencing sample was made of memory CD4+ T cells sorted from blood. Subset meaning: CD45RA-negative fraction. The CDR3 sequence: CASSSTRGQGTGELFF. The CDR3 nucleotides read TGTGCCAGCAGCTCAACAAGGGGACAGGGCACCGGGGAGCTGTTTTTT.